This T cell receptor (beta chain) emerged from a study of T cells in localized non-small cell lung cancer. Method: immunoSEQ multiplex PCR; TCRdb's copy keeps in-frame clones and lacks some. This table holds approximately 43,000 clones, 86% found once. The length of the CDR3 is 13 residues. Germline values: CDR1 SGHDT, CDR2 YYEEEE. The ends were cut back, 1 base at V and 3 bases at J, with 7 bases in the middle. The table lists this clone with a count of one. The clonotype was recovered from a woman aged 18-55 years with stage III lung adenocarcinoma. The chain has TRBV5-6 and TRBJ1-2; D possibly corresponds to TRBD1 (5 bases). The starting material was peripheral blood, obtained before any cancer treatment. This CDR3 is CASSLPQDYGYTF. CDR3 nucleotide sequence: TGTGCCAGCAGCTTGCCACAGGACTATGGCTACACCTTC.